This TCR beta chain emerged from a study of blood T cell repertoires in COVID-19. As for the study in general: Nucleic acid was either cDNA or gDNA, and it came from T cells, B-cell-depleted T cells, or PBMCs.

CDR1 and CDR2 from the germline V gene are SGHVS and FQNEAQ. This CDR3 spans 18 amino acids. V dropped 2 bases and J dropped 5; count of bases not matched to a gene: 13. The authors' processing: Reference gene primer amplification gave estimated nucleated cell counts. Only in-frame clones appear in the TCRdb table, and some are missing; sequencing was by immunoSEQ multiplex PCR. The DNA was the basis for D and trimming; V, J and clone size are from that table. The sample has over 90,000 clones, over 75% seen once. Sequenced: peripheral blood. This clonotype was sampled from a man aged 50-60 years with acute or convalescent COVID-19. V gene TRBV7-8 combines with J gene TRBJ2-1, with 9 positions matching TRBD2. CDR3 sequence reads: CASSLSIPRLAENNEQFF. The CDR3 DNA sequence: TGTGCCAGCAGCTTATCAATACCTAGACTAGCGGAAAACAATGAGCAGTTCTTC. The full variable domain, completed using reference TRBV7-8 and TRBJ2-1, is GAGVSQSPRYKVAKRGQDVALRCDPISGHVSLFWYQQALGQGPEFLTYFQNEAQLDKSGLPSDRFFAERPEGSVSTLKIQRTQQEDSAVYLCASSLSIPRLAENNEQFFGPGTRLTVL.